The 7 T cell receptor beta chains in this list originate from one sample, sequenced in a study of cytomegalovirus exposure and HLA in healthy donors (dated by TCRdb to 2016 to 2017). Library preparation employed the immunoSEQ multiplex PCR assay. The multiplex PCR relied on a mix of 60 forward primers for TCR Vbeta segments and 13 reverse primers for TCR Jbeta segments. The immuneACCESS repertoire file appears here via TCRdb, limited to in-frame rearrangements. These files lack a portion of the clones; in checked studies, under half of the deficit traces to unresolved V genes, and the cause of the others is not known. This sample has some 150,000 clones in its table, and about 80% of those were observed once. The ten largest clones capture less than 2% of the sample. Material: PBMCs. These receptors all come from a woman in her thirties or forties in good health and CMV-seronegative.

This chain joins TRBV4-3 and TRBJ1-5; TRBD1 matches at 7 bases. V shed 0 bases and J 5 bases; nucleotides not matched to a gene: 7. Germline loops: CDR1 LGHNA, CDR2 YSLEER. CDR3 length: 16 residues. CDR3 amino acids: CASSQDLGRGDQPQHF. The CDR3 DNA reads TGCGCCAGCAGCCAAGATTTAGGCAGGGGGGATCAGCCCCAGCATTTT.

The chain's CDR3 is CASSFGPSGYFIETQYF. DNA for the CDR3: TGCGCCAGCAGCTTTGGTCCTTCGGGATACTTCATAGAGACCCAGTACTTC. The genes are TRBV5-1 and TRBJ2-5; possibly TRBD2 for D (5 bases). This CDR3 contains 17 residues. Germline V gene sequence: CDR1 SGHRS, CDR2 YFSETQ. Trimming took off 2 bases at V and 4 bases at J, with 21 bases between the two ends.

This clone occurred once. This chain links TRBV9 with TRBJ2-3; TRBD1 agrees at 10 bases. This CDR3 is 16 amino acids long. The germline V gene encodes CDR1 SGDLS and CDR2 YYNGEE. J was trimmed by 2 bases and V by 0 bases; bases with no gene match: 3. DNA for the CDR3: TGTGCCAGCAGCGTAGGACAGGGGGCCCCCACAGATACGCAGTATTTT. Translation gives CASSVGQGAPTDTQYF.

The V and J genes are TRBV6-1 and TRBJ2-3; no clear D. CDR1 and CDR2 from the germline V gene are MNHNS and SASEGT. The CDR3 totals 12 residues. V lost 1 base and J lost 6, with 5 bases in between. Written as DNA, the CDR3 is TGTGCCAGCAGTGAAGTTCTTGATACGCAGTATTTT. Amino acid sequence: CASSEVLDTQYF.

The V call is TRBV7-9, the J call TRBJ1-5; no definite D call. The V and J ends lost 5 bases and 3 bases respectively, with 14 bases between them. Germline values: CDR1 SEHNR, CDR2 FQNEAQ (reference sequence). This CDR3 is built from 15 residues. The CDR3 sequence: CASSPVGSINQPQHF. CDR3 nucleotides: TGTGCCAGCAGCCCGGTGGGCAGTATCAATCAGCCCCAGCATTTT.

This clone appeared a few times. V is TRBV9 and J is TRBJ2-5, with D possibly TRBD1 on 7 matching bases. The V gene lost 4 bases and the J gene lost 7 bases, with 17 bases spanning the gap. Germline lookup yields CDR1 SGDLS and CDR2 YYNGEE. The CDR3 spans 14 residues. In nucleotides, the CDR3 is TGTGCCAGCAGCCTATTCCAGGGGGGAGGGACCCAGTACTTC. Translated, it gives CASSLFQGGGTQYF.

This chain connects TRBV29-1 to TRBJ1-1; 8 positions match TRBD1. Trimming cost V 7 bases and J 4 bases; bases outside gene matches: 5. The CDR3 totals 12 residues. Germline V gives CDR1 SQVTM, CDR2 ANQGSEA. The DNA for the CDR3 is TGCAGCGCCAGGGGGCCTGGCACTGAAGCTTTCTTT. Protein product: CSARGPGTEAFF. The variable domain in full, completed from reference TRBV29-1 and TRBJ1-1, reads SAVISQKPSRDICQRGTSLTIQCQVDSQVTMMFWYRQQPGQSLTLIATANQGSEATYESGFVIDKFPISRPNLTFSTLTVSNMSPEDSSIYLCSARGPGTEAFFGQGTRLTVV.